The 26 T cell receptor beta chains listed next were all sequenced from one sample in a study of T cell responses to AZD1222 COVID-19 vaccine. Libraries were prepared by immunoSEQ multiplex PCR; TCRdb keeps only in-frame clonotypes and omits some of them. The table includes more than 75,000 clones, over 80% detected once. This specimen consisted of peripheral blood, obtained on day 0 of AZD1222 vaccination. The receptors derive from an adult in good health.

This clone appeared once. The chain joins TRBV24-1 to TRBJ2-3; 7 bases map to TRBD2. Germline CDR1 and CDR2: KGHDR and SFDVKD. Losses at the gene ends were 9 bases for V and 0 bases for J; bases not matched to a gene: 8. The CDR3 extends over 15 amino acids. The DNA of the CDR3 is TGTGCCACCTCAGAGGGAGGGAGCAGCACAGATACGCAGTATTTT. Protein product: CATSEGGSSTDTQYF.

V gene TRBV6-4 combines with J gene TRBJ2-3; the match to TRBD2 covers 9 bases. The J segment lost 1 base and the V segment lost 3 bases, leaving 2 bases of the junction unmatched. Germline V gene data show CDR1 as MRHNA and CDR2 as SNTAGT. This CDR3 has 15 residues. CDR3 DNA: TGTGCCAGCAGTGAATCTAGCGGGGGCACAGATACGCAGTATTTT. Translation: CASSESSGGTDTQYF.

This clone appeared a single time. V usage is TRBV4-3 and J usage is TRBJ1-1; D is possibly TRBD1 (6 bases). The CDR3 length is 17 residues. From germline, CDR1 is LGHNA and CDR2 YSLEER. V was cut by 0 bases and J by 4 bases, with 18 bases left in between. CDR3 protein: CASSQDSGGTGLTEAFF. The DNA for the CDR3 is TGCGCCAGCAGCCAAGATAGTGGGGGAACAGGGCTCACTGAAGCTTTCTTT.

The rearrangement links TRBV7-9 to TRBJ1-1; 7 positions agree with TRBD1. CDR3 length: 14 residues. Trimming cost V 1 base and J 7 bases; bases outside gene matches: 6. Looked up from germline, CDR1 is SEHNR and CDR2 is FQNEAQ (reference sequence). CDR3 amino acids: CASSLEGDRDEAFF. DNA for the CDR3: TGTGCCAGCAGCTTAGAGGGGGACAGAGATGAAGCTTTCTTT.

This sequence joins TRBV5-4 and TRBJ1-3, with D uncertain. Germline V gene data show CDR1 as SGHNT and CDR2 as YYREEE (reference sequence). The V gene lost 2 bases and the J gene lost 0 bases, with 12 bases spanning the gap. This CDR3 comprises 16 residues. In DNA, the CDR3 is TGTGCCAGCAGCTTTTTCACAGTTTCCTCTGGAAACACCATATATTTT. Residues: CASSFFTVSSGNTIYF.

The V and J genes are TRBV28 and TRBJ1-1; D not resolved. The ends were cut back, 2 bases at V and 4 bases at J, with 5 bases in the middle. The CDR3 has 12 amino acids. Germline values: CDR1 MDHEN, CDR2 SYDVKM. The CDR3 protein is CASSLMFTEAFF. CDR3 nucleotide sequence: TGTGCCAGCAGTTTAATGTTCACTGAAGCTTTCTTT. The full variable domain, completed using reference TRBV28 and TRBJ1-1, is DVKVTQSSRYLVKRTGEKVFLECVQDMDHENMFWYRQDPGLGLRLIYFSYDVKMKEKGDIPEGYSVSREKKERFSLILESASTNQTSMYLCASSLMFTEAFFGQGTRLTVV.

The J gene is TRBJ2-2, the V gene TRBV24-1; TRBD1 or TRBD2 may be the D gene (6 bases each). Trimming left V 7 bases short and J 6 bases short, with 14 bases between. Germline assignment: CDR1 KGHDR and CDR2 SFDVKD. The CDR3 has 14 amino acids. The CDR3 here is CATRGASASGELFF. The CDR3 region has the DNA TGTGCCACCAGGGGGGCTAGCGCATCCGGGGAGCTGTTTTTT.

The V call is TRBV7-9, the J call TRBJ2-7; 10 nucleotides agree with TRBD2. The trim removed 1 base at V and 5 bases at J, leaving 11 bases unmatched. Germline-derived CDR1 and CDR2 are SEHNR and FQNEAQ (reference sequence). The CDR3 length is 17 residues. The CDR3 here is CASSLGSLAGEMDEQYF. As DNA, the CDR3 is TGTGCCAGCAGCTTAGGTTCGCTAGCGGGAGAGATGGACGAGCAGTACTTC.

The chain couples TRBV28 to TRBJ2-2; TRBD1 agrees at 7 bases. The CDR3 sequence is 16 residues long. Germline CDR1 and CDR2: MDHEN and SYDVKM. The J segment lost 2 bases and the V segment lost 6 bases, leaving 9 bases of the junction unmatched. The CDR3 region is CASSPGQDRNTGELFF. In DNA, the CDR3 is TGTGCCAGCAGCCCAGGACAGGACCGAAACACCGGGGAGCTGTTTTTT.

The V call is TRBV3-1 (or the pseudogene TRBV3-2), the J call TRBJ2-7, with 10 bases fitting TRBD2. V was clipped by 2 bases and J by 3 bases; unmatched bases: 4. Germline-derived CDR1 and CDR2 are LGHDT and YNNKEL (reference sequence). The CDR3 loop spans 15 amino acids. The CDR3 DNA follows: TGTGCCAGCAGCCAACTAGCGGGAGCCATCTACGAGCAGTACTTC. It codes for CASSQLAGAIYEQYF.

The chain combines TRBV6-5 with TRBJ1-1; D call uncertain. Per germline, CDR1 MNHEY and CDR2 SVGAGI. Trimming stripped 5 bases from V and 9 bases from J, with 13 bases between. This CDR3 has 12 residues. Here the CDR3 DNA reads TGTGCCAGCAGTCCACGGGCGGCACAAGCTTTCTTT. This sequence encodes CASSPRAAQAFF.

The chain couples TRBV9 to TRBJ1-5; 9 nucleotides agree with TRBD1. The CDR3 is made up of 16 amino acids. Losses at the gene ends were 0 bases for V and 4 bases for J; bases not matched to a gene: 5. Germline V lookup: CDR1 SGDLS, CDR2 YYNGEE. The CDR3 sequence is CASSVGPGTGNQPQHF. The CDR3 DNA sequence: TGTGCCAGCAGCGTAGGTCCCGGGACAGGGAATCAGCCCCAGCATTTT.

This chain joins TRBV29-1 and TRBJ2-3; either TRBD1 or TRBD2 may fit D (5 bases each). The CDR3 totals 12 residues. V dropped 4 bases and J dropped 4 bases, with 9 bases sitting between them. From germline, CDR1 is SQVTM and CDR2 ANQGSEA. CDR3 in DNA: TGCAGCGTTGTTGAGGGACCAGATACGCAGTATTTT. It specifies CSVVEGPDTQYF.

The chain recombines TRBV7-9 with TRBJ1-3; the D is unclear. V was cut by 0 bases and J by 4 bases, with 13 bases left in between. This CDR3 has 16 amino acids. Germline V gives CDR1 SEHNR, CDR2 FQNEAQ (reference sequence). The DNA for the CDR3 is TGTGCCAGCAGCTTAGCGCGGCAGCTGTTGGGAAACACCATATATTTT. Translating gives CASSLARQLLGNTIYF.

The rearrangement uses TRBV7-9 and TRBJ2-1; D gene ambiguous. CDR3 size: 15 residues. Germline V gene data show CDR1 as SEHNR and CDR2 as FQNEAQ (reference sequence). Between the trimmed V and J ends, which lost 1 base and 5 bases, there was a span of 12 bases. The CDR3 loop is CASSLERAGNNEQFF. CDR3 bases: TGTGCCAGCAGCTTAGAGAGAGCCGGAAACAATGAGCAGTTCTTC.

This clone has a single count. The CDR3 here is CASLGPYEQYF. The CDR3 DNA follows: TGCGCCAGCCTGGGGCCCTACGAGCAGTACTTC. The rearrangement uses TRBV10-2 and TRBJ2-7, with D possibly being TRBD1 (5 bases). The germline V gene has CDR1 WSHSY and CDR2 SAAADI. Trimming removed 8 bases from V and 2 bases from J, with 7 bases in between. The CDR3 runs to 11 residues.

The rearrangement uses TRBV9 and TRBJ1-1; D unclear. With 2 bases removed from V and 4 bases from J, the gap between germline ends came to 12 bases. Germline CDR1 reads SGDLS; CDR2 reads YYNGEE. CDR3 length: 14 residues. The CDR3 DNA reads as TGTGCCAGCAGCGTCGGTCCCGAGGGCACTGAAGCTTTCTTT. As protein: CASSVGPEGTEAFF.

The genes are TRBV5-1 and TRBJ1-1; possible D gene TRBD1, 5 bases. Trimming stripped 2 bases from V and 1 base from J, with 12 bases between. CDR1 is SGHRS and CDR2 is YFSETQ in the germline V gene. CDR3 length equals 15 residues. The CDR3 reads CASSFPGTANTEAFF. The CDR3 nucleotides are TGCGCCAGCAGCTTTCCCGGGACCGCGAACACTGAAGCTTTCTTT.

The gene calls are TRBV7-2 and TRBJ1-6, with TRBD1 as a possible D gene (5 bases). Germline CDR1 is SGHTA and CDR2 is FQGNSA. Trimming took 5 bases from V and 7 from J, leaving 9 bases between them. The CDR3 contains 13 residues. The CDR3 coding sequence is TGTGCCAGCAGCCTATGGGGGAATTCACCCCTCCACTTT. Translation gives CASSLWGNSPLHF.

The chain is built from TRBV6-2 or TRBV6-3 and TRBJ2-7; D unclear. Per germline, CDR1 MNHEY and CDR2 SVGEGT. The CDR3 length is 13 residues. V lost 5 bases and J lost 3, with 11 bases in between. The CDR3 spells CASSPDTHYEQYF. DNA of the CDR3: TGTGCCAGCAGTCCCGACACCCACTACGAGCAGTACTTC.

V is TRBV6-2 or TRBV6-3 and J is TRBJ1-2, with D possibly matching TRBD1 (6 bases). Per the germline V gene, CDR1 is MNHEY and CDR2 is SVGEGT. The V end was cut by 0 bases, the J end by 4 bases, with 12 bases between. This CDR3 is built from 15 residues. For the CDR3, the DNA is TGTGCCAGCAGTTACTCCCCTGACAGGCCCTATGGCTACACCTTC. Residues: CASSYSPDRPYGYTF.

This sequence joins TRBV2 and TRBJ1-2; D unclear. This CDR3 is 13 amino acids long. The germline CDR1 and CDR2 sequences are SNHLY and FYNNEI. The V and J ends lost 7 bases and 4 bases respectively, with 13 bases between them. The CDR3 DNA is TGTGCCAGCAAGGCTACCCATTTCTATGGCTACACCTTC. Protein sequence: CASKATHFYGYTF. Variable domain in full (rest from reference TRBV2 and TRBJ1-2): EPEVTQTPSHQVTQMGQEVILRCVPISNHLYFYWYRQILGQKVEFLVSFYNNEISEKSEIFDDQFSVERPDGSNFTLKIRSTKLEDSAMYFCASKATHFYGYTFGSGTRLTVV.

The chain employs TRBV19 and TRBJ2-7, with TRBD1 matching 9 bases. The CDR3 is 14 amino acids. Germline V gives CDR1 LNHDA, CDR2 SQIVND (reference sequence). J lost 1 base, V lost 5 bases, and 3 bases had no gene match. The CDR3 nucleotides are TGTGCCAGTAGTCCGACAGGGGGATCCTACGAGCAGTACTTC. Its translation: CASSPTGGSYEQYF. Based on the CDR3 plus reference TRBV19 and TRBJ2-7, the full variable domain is DGGITQSPKYLFRKEGQNVTLSCEQNLNHDAMYWYRQDPGQGLRLIYYSQIVNDFQKGDIAEGYSVSREKKESFPLTVTSAQKNPTAFYLCASSPTGGSYEQYFGPGTRLTVT.

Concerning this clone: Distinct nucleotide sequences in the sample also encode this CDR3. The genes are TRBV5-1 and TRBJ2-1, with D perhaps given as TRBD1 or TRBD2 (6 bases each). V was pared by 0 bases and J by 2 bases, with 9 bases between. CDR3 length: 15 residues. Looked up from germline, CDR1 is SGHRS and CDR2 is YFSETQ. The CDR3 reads CASSLEGGTYNEQFF. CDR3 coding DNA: TGCGCCAGCAGCTTGGAGGGGGGAACCTACAATGAGCAGTTCTTC. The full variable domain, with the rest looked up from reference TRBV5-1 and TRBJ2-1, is KAGVTQTPRYLIKTRGQQVTLSCSPISGHRSVSWYQQTPGQGLQFLFEYFSETQRNKGNFPGRFSGRQFSNSRSEMNVSTLELGDSALYLCASSLEGGTYNEQFFGPGTRLTVL.

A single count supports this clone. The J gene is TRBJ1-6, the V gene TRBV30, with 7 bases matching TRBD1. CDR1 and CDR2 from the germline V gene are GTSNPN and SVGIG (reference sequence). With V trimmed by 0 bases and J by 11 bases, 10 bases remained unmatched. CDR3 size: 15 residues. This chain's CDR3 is CAWSVYSGRGAPLHF. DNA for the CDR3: TGTGCCTGGAGTGTTTATAGTGGCAGGGGGGCACCCCTCCACTTT.

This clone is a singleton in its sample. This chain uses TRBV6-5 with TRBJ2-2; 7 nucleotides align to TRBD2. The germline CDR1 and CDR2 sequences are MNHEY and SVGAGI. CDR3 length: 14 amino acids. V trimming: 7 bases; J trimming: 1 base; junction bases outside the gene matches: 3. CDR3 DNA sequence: TGTGCCAGCACCTGGGGGGGGAACACCGGGGAGCTGTTTTTT. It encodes CASTWGGNTGELFF.